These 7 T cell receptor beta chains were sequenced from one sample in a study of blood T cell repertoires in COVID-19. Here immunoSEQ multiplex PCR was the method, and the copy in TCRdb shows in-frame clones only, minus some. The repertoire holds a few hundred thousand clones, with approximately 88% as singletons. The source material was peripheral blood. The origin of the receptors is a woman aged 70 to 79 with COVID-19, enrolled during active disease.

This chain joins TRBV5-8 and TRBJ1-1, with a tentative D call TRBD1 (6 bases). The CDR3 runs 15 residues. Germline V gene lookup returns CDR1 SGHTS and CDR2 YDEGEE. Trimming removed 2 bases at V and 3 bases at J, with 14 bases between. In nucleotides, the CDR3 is TGTGCCAGCAGCTTTTTTTTCAGGGGACACACTGAAGCTTTCTTT. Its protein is CASSFFFRGHTEAFF. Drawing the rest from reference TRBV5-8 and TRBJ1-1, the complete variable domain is EAGVTQSPTHLIKTRGQQATLRCSPISGHTSVYWYQQALGLGLQFLLWYDEGEERNRGNFPPRFSGRQFPNYSSELNVNALELEDSALYLCASSFFFRGHTEAFFGQGTRLTVV.

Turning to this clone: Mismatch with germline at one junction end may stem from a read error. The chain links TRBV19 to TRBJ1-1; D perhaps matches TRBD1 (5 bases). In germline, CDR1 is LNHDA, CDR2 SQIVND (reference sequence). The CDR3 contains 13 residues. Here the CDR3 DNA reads TGTGCCAGTAGAATAGGTGGGGCGACTGAAGCTTTCTTT. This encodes CASRIGGATEAFF.

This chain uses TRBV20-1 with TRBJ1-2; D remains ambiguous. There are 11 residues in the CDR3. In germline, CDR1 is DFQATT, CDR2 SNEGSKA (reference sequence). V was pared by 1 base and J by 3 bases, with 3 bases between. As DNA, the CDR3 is TGCAGTGCTAGAGCAGACTATGGCTACACCTTC. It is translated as CSARADYGYTF.

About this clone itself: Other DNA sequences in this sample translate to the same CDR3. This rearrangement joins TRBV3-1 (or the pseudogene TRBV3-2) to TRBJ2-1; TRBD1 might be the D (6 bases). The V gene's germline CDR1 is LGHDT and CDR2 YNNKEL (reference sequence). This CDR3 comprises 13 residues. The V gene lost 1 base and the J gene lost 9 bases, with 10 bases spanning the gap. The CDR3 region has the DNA TGTGCCAGCAGCCAAGCTGGGGGCGGTGAGCAGTTCTTC. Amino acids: CASSQAGGGEQFF.

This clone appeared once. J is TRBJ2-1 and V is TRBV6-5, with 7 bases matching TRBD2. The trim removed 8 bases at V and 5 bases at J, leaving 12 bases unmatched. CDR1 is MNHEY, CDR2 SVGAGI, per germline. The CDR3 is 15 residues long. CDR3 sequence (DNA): TGTGCCAGCGGGGTCGGGGGGAGATGGGACAATGAGCAGTTCTTC. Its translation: CASGVGGRWDNEQFF.

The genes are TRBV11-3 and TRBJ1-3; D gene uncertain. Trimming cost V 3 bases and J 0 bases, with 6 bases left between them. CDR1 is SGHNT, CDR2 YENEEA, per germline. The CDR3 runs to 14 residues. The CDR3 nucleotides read TGTGCCAGCAGCTTCCGTCTCTCTGGAAACACCATATATTTT. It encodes CASSFRLSGNTIYF.

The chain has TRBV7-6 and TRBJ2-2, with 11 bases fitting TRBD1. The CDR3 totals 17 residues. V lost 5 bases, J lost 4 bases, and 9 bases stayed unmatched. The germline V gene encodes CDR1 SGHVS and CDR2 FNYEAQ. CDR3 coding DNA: TGTGCCAGCAGCCTCCAAAGCGGGACAGGGGGCACCGGGGAGCTGTTTTTT. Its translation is CASSLQSGTGGTGELFF.